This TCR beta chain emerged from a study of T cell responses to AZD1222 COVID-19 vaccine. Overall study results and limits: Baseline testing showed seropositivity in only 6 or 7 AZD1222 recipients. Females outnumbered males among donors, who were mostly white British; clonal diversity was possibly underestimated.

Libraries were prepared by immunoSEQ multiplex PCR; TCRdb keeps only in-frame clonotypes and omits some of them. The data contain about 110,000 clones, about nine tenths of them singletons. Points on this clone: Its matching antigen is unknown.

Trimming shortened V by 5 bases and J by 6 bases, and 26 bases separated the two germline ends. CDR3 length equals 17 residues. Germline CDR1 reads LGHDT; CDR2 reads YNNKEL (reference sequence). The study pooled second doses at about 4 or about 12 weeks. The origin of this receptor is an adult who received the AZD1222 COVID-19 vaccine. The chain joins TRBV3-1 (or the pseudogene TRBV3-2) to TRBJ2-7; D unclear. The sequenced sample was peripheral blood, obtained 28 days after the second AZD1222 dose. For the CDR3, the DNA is TGTGCCAGCAGCTCACAATCATATCTACAGAGGATGGGCGAGCAGTACTTC. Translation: CASSSQSYLQRMGEQYF.